This T cell receptor (beta chain) is from a study of cytomegalovirus exposure and HLA in healthy donors. Study in general: Membership in the Caucasian-associated ancestry cluster was found for 81% of approximately 400 genotyped donors. Study outcomes and limitations: Across donors, presence/absence analyses took sequencing depth to be roughly uniform.

This clone has a single count. The antigen is unknown. The PCR ran on 60 Vbeta and 13 Jbeta primers. This table comes from immunoSEQ multiplex PCR, and its TCRdb copy is limited to in-frame clones, with some not included. The sample has about 200,000 clones; approximately 86% are singletons. The germline gives CDR1 SGHTA, CDR2 FQGNSA. V lost 5 bases, J lost 5 bases, and 5 bases stayed unmatched. CDR3 length: 14 residues. V and J are TRBV7-2 and TRBJ2-7, with TRBD2 identical over 11 bases. The sequencing sample was made of PBMCs. The sequence derives from a woman between 25 and 40 years old in good health and CMV-seronegative. The CDR3 is CASSRGLAVDEQYF. The CDR3 DNA reads TGTGCCAGCAGCCGGGGACTAGCGGTTGACGAGCAGTACTTC.